What follows is one TCR beta chain and its context. This receptor's antigen is unknown. Base qualities are not at hand, and no much larger clone is one base apart. V and J are truncated by 3 bases and 4 bases respectively, leaving an intervening sequence of 9 bases. The CDR3 sequence holds 13 residues, the cysteine and phenylalanine included. Only the CDR3 part of the read is kept: 39 bases, read in frame from the first base. Based on the germline V gene, the CDR1 and CDR2 sequences are MNHEY and SVGEGT. The data belong to a study of blood T cell repertoires in COVID-19 (TCRdb year 2020). For context, the study as a whole: Collaborator samples came from the United States, Italy and Spain and covered acute and convalescent phases of COVID-19. The dataset comprised deeply sampled blood TCRbeta repertoires from subjects exposed to, actively infected with, or recovered from COVID-19. The material from the prospective study consisted of cDNA or gDNA derived from T cells, B-cell-depleted T cells, or PBMCs. Where available, HLA class I and class II types were obtained from metadata supplied by the sample provider rather than from assay-based typing. The samples were drawn from the first 160 participants of the ongoing ImmuneRACE study and from some 1,300 subjects provided by 6 global collaborators. The repertoires were made available in a free public database intended to serve as a resource for research on the immune response to SARS-CoV-2. Sample metadata almost always included a de-identified subject ID, COVID-19 status, age in years and sex.

The investigation overall reported the following: How much clinical and demographic metadata was included differed by source and by participant, and the metadata was provided uncurated.

The immunoSEQ Assay, a bias-controlled multiplex PCR, was used to amplify TCRbeta CDR3 regions from genomic DNA. Regarding the original processing steps: Nucleated cell counts per sample were estimated from amplification of reference gene primers within the assay. To quantify the absolute abundance of each unique TCRbeta CDR3 rearrangement, sequence reads were collapsed and filtered. For each sample, productive Simpson clonality was calculated as the square root of Simpson's diversity index across productive rearrangements. In TCRdb, the immuneACCESS table is reduced to in-frame sequences with V and J assigned. These tables do not hold every clone; where another copy was compared, an unresolved V gene accounts for under half, and the others remain unexplained. V and J calls and clone size are given by that table; D and trimming were obtained from the DNA. The sample yields around 180,000 clones; about 89% were counted once. 2% to 3% of the sample belongs to the ten largest clones.

The collaborating institutions used their own protocols to collect whole blood in K2EDTA tubes. For TCRbeta analysis, collaborator samples were shipped as frozen whole blood, as isolated PBMCs, or as DNA extracted from either sample type. The source of this sequence is a man in his forties with active or convalescent COVID-19. Material: peripheral blood. The chain employs TRBV6-2 or TRBV6-3 and TRBJ1-2; the D gene remains uncertain. In nucleotides, the sequence is TGTGCCAGCAGTTATCCGGGTACCTATGGCTACACCTTC. It encodes CASSYPGTYGYTF.